This T cell receptor beta chain is from a study of blood T cell repertoires in COVID-19. Original processing notes: The authors estimated nucleated cell counts from reference gene primer amplification. TCRdb's table, derived via immunoSEQ multiplex PCR, lists solely in-frame clones and lacks some. Clonal size and the V and J genes are those of that table, whereas D and trimming came from the DNA. The sample holds about 69,000 clones, less than 90% seen once. This CDR3 spans 17 amino acids. Trimming took 10 bases from V and 0 from J; bases not matched to a gene: 10. Germline CDR1 is SGHTS and CDR2 is YDEGEE.

Sample: peripheral blood. The clonotype comes from a man aged 80 or over with acute or convalescent COVID-19. V usage is TRBV5-8 and J usage is TRBJ2-1, with 13 bases matching TRBD2. The CDR3 DNA follows: TGTGCCGGACGATGGACTAGCGGGGGAAGCTCCTACAATGAGCAGTTCTTC. Translation: CAGRWTSGGSSYNEQFF.